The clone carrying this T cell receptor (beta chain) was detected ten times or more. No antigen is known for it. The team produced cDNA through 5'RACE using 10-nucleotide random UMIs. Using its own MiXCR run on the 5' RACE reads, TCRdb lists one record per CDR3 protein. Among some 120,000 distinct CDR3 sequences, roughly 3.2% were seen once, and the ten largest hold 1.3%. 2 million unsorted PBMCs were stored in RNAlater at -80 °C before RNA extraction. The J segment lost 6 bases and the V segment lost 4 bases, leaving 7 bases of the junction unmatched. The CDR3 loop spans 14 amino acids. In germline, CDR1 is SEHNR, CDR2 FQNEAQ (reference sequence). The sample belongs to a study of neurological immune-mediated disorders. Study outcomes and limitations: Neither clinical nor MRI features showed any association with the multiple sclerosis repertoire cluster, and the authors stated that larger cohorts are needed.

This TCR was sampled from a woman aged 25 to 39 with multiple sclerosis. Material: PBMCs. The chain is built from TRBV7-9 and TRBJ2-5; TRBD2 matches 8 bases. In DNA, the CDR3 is TGTGCCAGCAGCTCCATCGCGGGGGGACAGACCCAGTACTTC. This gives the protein CASSSIAGGQTQYF.